These 7 T cell receptor beta chains were sequenced from one sample in a study of molecular identifiers for immune sequencing clone quantification. Using its own MiXCR run on the PCR reads, TCRdb lists one record per CDR3 protein. The sample holds about 510,000 distinct CDR3 sequences, about 22% seen once. The sequenced sample was naive CD8+ T cells from blood, with Jurkat cell RNA spiked in. As for subset: FACS-sorted CD8+CD4-CCR7+CD45RA+ naive T cells. Receptor source: a human donor in good health. Some libraries in this study had Jurkat cell RNA spiked in.

This clonotype was found a few times. The chain couples TRBV29-1 to TRBJ2-7; no firm D call. V shed 6 bases and J shed 6 bases, with 9 bases lying between them. The CDR3 covers 10 residues. Looked up from germline, CDR1 is SQVTM and CDR2 is ANQGSEA. The CDR3 DNA is TGCAGCGTGCGTCTTGGCGAGCAGTACTTC. Its translation is CSVRLGEQYF.

A few counts support this clonotype. V usage is TRBV7-3 and J usage is TRBJ2-7; D possibly corresponds to TRBD2 (5 bases). The CDR3 spans 16 residues. Trimming left V 1 base short and J 0 bases short, with 13 bases between. Germline loops: CDR1 SGHTA, CDR2 FQGTGA. In nucleotides, the CDR3 is TGTGCCAGCAGCTTAATGGAGGCTACAGACTCCTACGAGCAGTACTTC. Its protein is CASSLMEATDSYEQYF.

The rearrangement uses TRBV6-1 and TRBJ1-1; 8 nucleotides agree with TRBD1. CDR3 length equals 15 residues. The germline gives CDR1 MNHNS, CDR2 SASEGT. The V gene end was trimmed by 3 bases and the J gene end by 0 bases; junction bases not matched to a gene: 3. CDR3 in DNA: TGTGCCAGCAGTGACGGACAGGGATTGAACACTGAAGCTTTCTTT. Protein sequence: CASSDGQGLNTEAFF.

As to this clonotype: The junction and the germline gene differ at one end; a read error may be behind it. The chain links TRBV5-5 to TRBJ1-1, with 11 bases lining up with TRBD1. Germline-derived CDR1 and CDR2 are SGHKS and YYEKEE (reference sequence). This CDR3 comprises 14 residues. The CDR3 region is CAGSPGTGGTEAFF. The CDR3 DNA follows: TGTGCCGGCAGCCCCGGGACAGGGGGGACTGAAGCTTTCTTT.

The chain's CDR3 is CAISVDSDQPQHF. CDR3 in DNA: TGTGCCATCAGTGTAGACAGTGATCAGCCCCAGCATTTT. V gene TRBV10-3 combines with J gene TRBJ1-5; D is perhaps TRBD1 (5 bases). V was pared by 4 bases and J by 5 bases, with 9 bases between. Germline V gives CDR1 ENHRY, CDR2 SYGVKD. This CDR3 spans 13 amino acids.

In regard to this clonotype: As the CDR3 is not closed by the conserved phenylalanine or tryptophan, this likely results from a read error. The rearrangement joins TRBV5-1 to TRBJ2-1, with a tentative D call TRBD2 (5 bases). The CDR3 runs 15 residues. The V and J ends lost 2 bases and 0 bases respectively, with 9 bases between them. CDR1 SGHRS and CDR2 YFSETQ come from the germline V gene. The CDR3 coding sequence is TGCGCCAGCAGCTTTGAGGGAAGCTCCTACAATGAGCAGTTCTCC. Its translation is CASSFEGSSYNEQFS.

This clonotype was seen at least ten times. The chain carries TRBV11-2 and TRBJ2-7; unclear D gene. The CDR3 has 14 amino acids. Trimming took 4 bases from V and 2 from J, leaving 12 bases between them. Germline CDR1 is SGHAT and CDR2 is FQNNGV. The CDR3 region is CASSSPALTYEQYF. The CDR3 DNA is TGTGCCAGCAGCTCCCCTGCCCTTACCTACGAGCAGTACTTC.